Listed below are T cell receptor beta chains from one sample, sequenced in a study of T cell repertoires in cytomegalovirus infection. TCRdb re-called the reads through MiXCR, storing one row per CDR3 protein. The sample lists about 530,000 distinct CDR3 sequences; around 27% were seen once. The sample taken for sequencing was PBMCs. All receptors come from a human donor in good health (CMV status not recorded). Some clones in this sample may be carry-over from other donors' samples. The conserved cysteine and the conserved F or W are not part of the CDR3 here.

j_call: TRBJ2-3
v_call: TRBV11-2
cdr3_aa: ASSQGDTQY

j_call: TRBJ2-1
v_call: TRBV7-3
cdr3_aa: ASSQLSGDYNEQF

j_call: TRBJ2-1
v_call: TRBV2
cdr3_aa: ASSDPAGFYNEQF

j_call: TRBJ2-3
v_call: TRBV20-1
cdr3_aa: SAARDRFADTQY

j_call: TRBJ2-1
v_call: TRBV6-2/TRBV6-3
cdr3_aa: ASSLWRRQWEKRREQF

j_call: TRBJ2-5
v_call: TRBV7-2
cdr3_aa: ASSPGLAGGPETQY

j_call: TRBJ1-3
v_call: TRBV19
cdr3_aa: ASSDRSRNGNTIY

j_call: TRBJ2-3
v_call: TRBV7-9
cdr3_aa: ASSLIPWDTQY

j_call: TRBJ2-7
v_call: TRBV7-2
cdr3_aa: ASSLTRLPTYEQY

j_call: TRBJ1-5
v_call: TRBV7-2
cdr3_aa: ASSLRGQLAQPQH

j_call: TRBJ1-5
v_call: TRBV19
cdr3_aa: ASSSSLLGQPQH

j_call: TRBJ2-2
v_call: TRBV19
cdr3_aa: ASGGLYTGELF

j_call: TRBJ2-4
v_call: TRBV12-3/TRBV12-4
cdr3_aa: ASSFSGLAKNIQY

j_call: TRBJ2-6
v_call: TRBV7-8
cdr3_aa: ASSPYRVITSGANVLT

j_call: TRBJ2-1
v_call: TRBV7-9
cdr3_aa: ASSLGMGVSYNEQF

j_call: TRBJ2-5
v_call: TRBV7-2
cdr3_aa: ASSLVAGHWETQY

j_call: TRBJ1-1
v_call: TRBV7-2
cdr3_aa: ASSLKTGRNTEAF

j_call: TRBJ2-7
v_call: TRBV28
cdr3_aa: ASTRPPRSSYEQY

j_call: TRBJ2-1
v_call: TRBV11-3
cdr3_aa: ASSFDLDNEQF

j_call: TRBJ2-7
v_call: TRBV20-1
cdr3_aa: SARSDSYEQY

j_call: TRBJ1-1
v_call: TRBV7-2
cdr3_aa: ASSDRPAGGMNTEAF

j_call: TRBJ1-6
v_call: TRBV19
cdr3_aa: ASSIEKDSPLH

j_call: TRBJ2-2
v_call: TRBV11-3
cdr3_aa: ASSPRSGELF

j_call: TRBJ1-1
v_call: TRBV7-8
cdr3_aa: ASSSRWGQGKEAF

j_call: TRBJ2-1
v_call: TRBV7-9
cdr3_aa: ASTGTSLILPPRNEQF

j_call: TRBJ2-5
v_call: TRBV7-9
cdr3_aa: ASSTGTGSETQY

j_call: TRBJ1-2
v_call: TRBV15
cdr3_aa: ATSRAGQGGFNYGYT

j_call: TRBJ1-5
v_call: TRBV12-3/TRBV12-4
cdr3_aa: ASSRAGTGLGIRPSRH

j_call: TRBJ2-7
v_call: TRBV24-1
cdr3_aa: ATSSGGGGEQY

j_call: TRBJ2-3
v_call: TRBV7-2
cdr3_aa: ASSFSGRAMGTDTQY

j_call: TRBJ2-2
v_call: TRBV7-9
cdr3_aa: ASLPGRRNTGELF

j_call: TRBJ1-4
v_call: TRBV20-1
cdr3_aa: SARLLGQGDEKLF

j_call: TRBJ2-6
v_call: TRBV7-2
cdr3_aa: ASGSGGSGANVLT

j_call: TRBJ2-1
v_call: TRBV28
cdr3_aa: ASSSAGVGYNEQF

j_call: TRBJ2-7
v_call: TRBV27
cdr3_aa: ASSSGTGGYEQY

j_call: TRBJ2-5
v_call: TRBV7-6
cdr3_aa: ASSPGGREETQY

j_call: TRBJ1-5
v_call: TRBV19
cdr3_aa: ASTTGTGGFH

j_call: TRBJ2-7
v_call: TRBV4-1
cdr3_aa: ASSQIRTGGGRRNEQY

j_call: TRBJ2-7
v_call: TRBV7-2
cdr3_aa: ASSRTSGETYEQY

j_call: TRBJ1-3
v_call: TRBV29-1
cdr3_aa: SVEPQGARGNTIY

j_call: TRBJ2-3
v_call: TRBV27
cdr3_aa: ASSFSAGTDTQY